These 14 T cell receptor beta chains originate from one sample sequenced in a study of blood T cell repertoires in COVID-19. Only in-frame clones appear in the TCRdb table, and some are missing; sequencing was by immunoSEQ multiplex PCR. The table records more than 120,000 clones, approximately 87% of them present only once. The source material was peripheral blood. Receptor source: a woman in her forties or fifties with active or convalescent COVID-19.

This chain uses TRBV5-4 with TRBJ1-1, with D possibly being TRBD1 (6 bases). CDR1 is SGHNT, CDR2 YYREEE, per germline (reference sequence). The V and J ends lost 4 bases and 1 base respectively, with 14 bases between them. The CDR3 covers 15 residues. As DNA, the CDR3 is TGTGCCAGCAGCCCCCGGCAGGGGCCGAACACTGAAGCTTTCTTT. Translating gives CASSPRQGPNTEAFF.

V usage is TRBV19 and J usage is TRBJ2-1; 11 bases map to TRBD2. Germline V CDR1 and CDR2: LNHDA, SQIVND (reference sequence). This CDR3 region has 15 residues. The junction had 5 bases not matched to a gene; V was cut back by 6 bases and J by 4 bases. The CDR3 loop reads CASRPGTSGYNEQFF. The CDR3 DNA reads as TGTGCCAGTAGACCCGGGACTAGCGGATACAATGAGCAGTTCTTC.

The chain uses TRBV2 and TRBJ2-7; 7 bases align to TRBD1. This CDR3 is 12 amino acids long. CDR1 SNHLY and CDR2 FYNNEI come from the germline V gene. With 4 bases clipped from V and 3 bases from J, the junction kept 0 bases outside the gene matches. CDR3 coding DNA: TGTGCCAGCAGTGGACAGGGCTACGAGCAGTACTTC. Its translation: CASSGQGYEQYF.

This clone turned up a few times. The V gene is TRBV27, the J gene TRBJ1-1; D uncertain. There are 15 residues in the CDR3. Per the germline V gene, CDR1 is MNHEY and CDR2 is SMNVEV (reference sequence). V lost 6 bases and J lost 1, with 15 bases in between. CDR3 sequence: CASRREGNANTEAFF. CDR3 DNA sequence: TGTGCCAGCAGGCGAGAGGGTAATGCGAACACTGAAGCTTTCTTT.

A single count supports this clone. This sequence joins TRBV6-5 and TRBJ1-4, with 8 bases matching TRBD1. This CDR3 comprises 15 residues. Germline values: CDR1 MNHEY, CDR2 SVGAGI. After removal of 6 bases from V and 2 bases from J, the junction contained 5 bases not matched to a gene. CDR3 DNA sequence: TGTGCCAGCAGGGCGCAGGGGGCCACTAATGAAAAACTGTTTTTT. Translated: CASRAQGATNEKLFF.

The chain links TRBV7-9 to TRBJ2-1; tentative D call: TRBD1 (5 bases). The CDR3 totals 14 residues. V was trimmed by 1 base and J by 8 bases, leaving 12 bases between them. CDR1 and CDR2 from the germline V gene are SEHNR and FQNEAQ (reference sequence). The CDR3 region is CASSLGTGFDEQFF. The CDR3 DNA reads TGTGCCAGCAGCTTAGGTACAGGATTCGATGAGCAGTTCTTC.

This chain uses TRBV5-4 with TRBJ2-5; D is perhaps TRBD2 (6 bases). V lost 5 bases and J 7 bases, leaving 12 bases between the germline ends. The CDR3 loop spans 12 amino acids. Germline CDR1 SGHNT, CDR2 YYREEE (reference sequence). The CDR3, as DNA: TGTGCCAGCAGGACCGACGGGGGGACCCAGTACTTC. It translates to CASRTDGGTQYF.

This chain links TRBV5-1 with TRBJ1-6, with TRBD1 matching over 7 bases. Trimming cost V 5 bases and J 7 bases; bases outside gene matches: 9. There are 15 residues in the CDR3. Per the germline V gene, CDR1 is SGHRS and CDR2 is YFSETQ. The DNA for the CDR3 is TGCGCCAGCAGGCAGGAGGGACAGCCCAATTCACCCCTCCACTTT. It translates to CASRQEGQPNSPLHF.

The rearrangement links TRBV7-9 to TRBJ2-7, with D maybe TRBD2 (5 bases). Germline CDR1 SEHNR, CDR2 FQNEAQ (reference sequence). V lost 6 bases and J lost 5, with 20 bases in between. The CDR3 length is 15 residues. The CDR3 sequence: CASRDPDSFKDEQYF. Written as DNA, the CDR3 is TGTGCCAGCAGGGACCCGGACTCCTTCAAAGACGAGCAGTACTTC. The full variable domain, its missing parts supplied by reference TRBV7-9 and TRBJ2-7, is DTGVSQNPRHKITKRGQNVTFRCDPISEHNRLYWYRQTLGQGPEFLTYFQNEAQLEKSRLLSDRFSAERPKGSFSTLEIQRTEQGDSAMYLCASRDPDSFKDEQYFGPGTRLTVT.

The CDR3 coding sequence is TGTGCCAGTACGGGTTGGGGGAGGACAGATACGCAGTATTTT. Protein product: CASTGWGRTDTQYF. The chain combines TRBV6-5 with TRBJ2-3; TRBD2 is a possible D gene (6 bases). Germline-derived CDR1 and CDR2 are MNHEY and SVGAGI. The CDR3 is made up of 14 amino acids. V shed 9 bases and J shed 3 bases, with 16 bases lying between them.

This chain uses TRBV7-8 with TRBJ2-7, with D tentatively TRBD2 (5 bases). CDR1 is SGHVS and CDR2 is FQNEAQ in the germline V gene. The CDR3 runs to 14 residues. Trimming pared 1 base from V and 3 bases from J, leaving 10 bases between. Here the CDR3 DNA reads TGTGCCAGCAGCTTAGTCGGTAGCGACTACGAGCAGTACTTC. Translated, it gives CASSLVGSDYEQYF.

The V gene is TRBV5-1, the J gene TRBJ2-1; 12 nucleotides line up with TRBD2. V shed 2 bases, J shed 7 bases, and the junction held 1 base outside the gene matches. Germline V gene sequence: CDR1 SGHRS, CDR2 YFSETQ. This CDR3 has 14 residues. CDR3 nucleotide sequence: TGCGCCAGCAGCTTACTAGCGGGGGGAAATGAGCAGTTCTTC. This codes for CASSLLAGGNEQFF. Supplemented by reference TRBV5-1 and TRBJ2-1, the full variable domain reads KAGVTQTPRYLIKTRGQQVTLSCSPISGHRSVSWYQQTPGQGLQFLFEYFSETQRNKGNFPGRFSGRQFSNSRSEMNVSTLELGDSALYLCASSLLAGGNEQFFGPGTRLTVL.

The rearrangement joins TRBV15 to TRBJ2-1; possible D gene TRBD2, 6 bases. From germline, CDR1 is LNHNV and CDR2 YYDKDF (reference sequence). This CDR3 spans 15 amino acids. V lost 1 base, J lost 6 bases, and 13 bases lay in between. The CDR3 nucleotides read TGTGCCACCAGCAGAGGCGCTAGCGCCGCCAATGAGCAGTTCTTC. Translating it yields CATSRGASAANEQFF.

This clone was detected only once. Other DNA sequences from this sample encode an identical CDR3 as well. The chain couples TRBV12-3 or TRBV12-4 to TRBJ1-1; no firm D call. With 2 bases removed from V and 5 bases from J, the gap between germline ends came to 3 bases. The length of the CDR3 is 11 residues. In nucleotides, the CDR3 is TGTGCCAGCAGTTTACGGACTGAAGCTTTCTTT. Its protein is CASSLRTEAFF.